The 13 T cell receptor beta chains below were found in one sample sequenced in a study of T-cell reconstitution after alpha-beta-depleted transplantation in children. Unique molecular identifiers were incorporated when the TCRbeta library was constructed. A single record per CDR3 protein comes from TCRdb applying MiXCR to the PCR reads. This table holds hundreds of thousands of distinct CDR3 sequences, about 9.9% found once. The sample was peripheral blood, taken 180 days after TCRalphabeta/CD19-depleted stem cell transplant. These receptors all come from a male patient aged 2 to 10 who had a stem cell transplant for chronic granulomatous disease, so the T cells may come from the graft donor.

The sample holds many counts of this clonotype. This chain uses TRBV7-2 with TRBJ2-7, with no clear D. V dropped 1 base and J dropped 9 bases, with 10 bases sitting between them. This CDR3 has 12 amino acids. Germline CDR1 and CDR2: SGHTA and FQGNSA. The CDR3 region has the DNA TGTGCCAGCAGCTTAGGCGGCGGCACGCAGTACTTC. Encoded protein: CASSLGGGTQYF.

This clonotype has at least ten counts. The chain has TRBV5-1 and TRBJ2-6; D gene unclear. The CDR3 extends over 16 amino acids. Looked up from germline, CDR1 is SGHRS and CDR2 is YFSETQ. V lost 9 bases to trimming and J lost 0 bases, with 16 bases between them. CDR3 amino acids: CATKHSRPSGANVLTF. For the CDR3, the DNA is TGCGCCACCAAGCACAGCCGACCCTCTGGGGCCAACGTCCTGACTTTC. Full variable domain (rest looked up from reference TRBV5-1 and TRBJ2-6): KAGVTQTPRYLIKTRGQQVTLSCSPISGHRSVSWYQQTPGQGLQFLFEYFSETQRNKGNFPGRFSGRQFSNSRSEMNVSTLELGDSALYLCATKHSRPSGANVLTFGAGSRLTVL.

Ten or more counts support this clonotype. In DNA, the CDR3 is TGTGCCAGCAGTTTACTCGGCAGTAGAAGCACTGAAGCTTTCTTT. It codes for CASSLLGSRSTEAFF. The genes are TRBV12-3 or TRBV12-4 and TRBJ1-1, with D hard to call. The length of the CDR3 is 15 residues. Trimming shortened V by 2 bases and J by 4 bases, and 14 bases separated the two germline ends.

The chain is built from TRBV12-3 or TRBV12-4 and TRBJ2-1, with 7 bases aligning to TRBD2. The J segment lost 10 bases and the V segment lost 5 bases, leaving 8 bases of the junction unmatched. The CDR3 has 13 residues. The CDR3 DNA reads TGTGCCAGCAGTCCGACCCAGGGAGGGGAGCAGTTCTTC. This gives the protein CASSPTQGGEQFF.

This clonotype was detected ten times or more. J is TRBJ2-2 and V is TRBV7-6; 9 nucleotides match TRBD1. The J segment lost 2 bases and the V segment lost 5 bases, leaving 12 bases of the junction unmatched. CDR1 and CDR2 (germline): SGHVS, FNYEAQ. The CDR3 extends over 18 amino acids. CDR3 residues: CASSLRIQGANNTGELFF. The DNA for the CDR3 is TGTGCCAGCAGCCTCCGGATACAGGGGGCGAATAACACCGGGGAGCTGTTTTTT.

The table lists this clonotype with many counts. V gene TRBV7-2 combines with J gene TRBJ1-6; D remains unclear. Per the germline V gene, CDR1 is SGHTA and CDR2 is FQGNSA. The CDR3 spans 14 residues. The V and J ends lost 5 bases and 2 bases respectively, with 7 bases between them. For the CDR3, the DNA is TGTGCCAGCAGCCACGGACCCTATAATTCACCCCTCCACTTT. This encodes CASSHGPYNSPLHF.

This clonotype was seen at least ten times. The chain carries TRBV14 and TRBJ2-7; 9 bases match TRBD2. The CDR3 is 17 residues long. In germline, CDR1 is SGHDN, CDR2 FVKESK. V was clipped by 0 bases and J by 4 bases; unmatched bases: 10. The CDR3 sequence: CASSQDPPSGDLYEQYF. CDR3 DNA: TGTGCCAGCAGCCAAGATCCTCCTAGCGGGGACTTGTACGAGCAGTACTTC.

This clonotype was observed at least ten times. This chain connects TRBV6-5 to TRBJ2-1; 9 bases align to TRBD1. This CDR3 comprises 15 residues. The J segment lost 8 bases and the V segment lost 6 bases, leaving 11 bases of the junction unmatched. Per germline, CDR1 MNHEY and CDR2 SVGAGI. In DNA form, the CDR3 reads TGTGCCAGCAGATCTCCGGGACAGGGTTTCTATGAGCAGTTCTTC. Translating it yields CASRSPGQGFYEQFF.

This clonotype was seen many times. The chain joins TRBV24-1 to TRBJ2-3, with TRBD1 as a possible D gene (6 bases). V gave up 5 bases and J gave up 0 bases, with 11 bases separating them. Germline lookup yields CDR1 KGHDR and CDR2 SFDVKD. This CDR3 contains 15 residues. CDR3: CATSGGQSSTDTQYF. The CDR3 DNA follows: TGTGCCACCAGTGGCGGACAGTCTAGCACAGATACGCAGTATTTT.

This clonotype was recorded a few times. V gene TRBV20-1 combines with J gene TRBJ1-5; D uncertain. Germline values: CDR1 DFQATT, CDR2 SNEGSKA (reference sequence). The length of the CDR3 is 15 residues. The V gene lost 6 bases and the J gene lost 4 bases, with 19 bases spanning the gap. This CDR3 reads CSAPVDGLTNQPQHF. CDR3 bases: TGCAGTGCCCCGGTAGACGGTCTAACTAATCAGCCCCAGCATTTT.

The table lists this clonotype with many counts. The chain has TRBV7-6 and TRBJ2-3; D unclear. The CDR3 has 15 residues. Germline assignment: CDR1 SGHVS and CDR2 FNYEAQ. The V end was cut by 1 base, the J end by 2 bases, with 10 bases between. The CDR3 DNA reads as TGTGCCAGCAGCTTAGTGGCGGCACCCACAGATACGCAGTATTTT. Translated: CASSLVAAPTDTQYF.

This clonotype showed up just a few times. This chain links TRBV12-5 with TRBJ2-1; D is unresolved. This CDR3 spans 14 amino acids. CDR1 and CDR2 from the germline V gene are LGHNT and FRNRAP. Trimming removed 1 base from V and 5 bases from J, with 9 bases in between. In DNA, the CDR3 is TGTGCTAGTGGTTTGGGACGCAAGGACAATGAGCAGTTCTTC. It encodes CASGLGRKDNEQFF. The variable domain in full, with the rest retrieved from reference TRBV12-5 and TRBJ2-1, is DARVTQTPRHKVTEMGQEVTMRCQPILGHNTVFWYRQTMMQGLELLAYFRNRAPLDDSGMPKDRFSAEMPDATLATLKIQPSEPRDSAVYFCASGLGRKDNEQFFGPGTRLTVL.

This CDR3 is CASSQERAGTGGAGELFF. CDR3 sequence (DNA): TGCGCCAGCAGCCAAGAAAGGGCCGGGACAGGGGGGGCCGGGGAGCTGTTTTTT. The chain uses TRBV4-1 and TRBJ2-2, with 11 bases identical to TRBD1. The germline gives CDR1 MGHRA, CDR2 YSYEKL. The CDR3 loop spans 18 amino acids. The ends lost 0 bases at V and 6 bases at J; junction bases unmatched: 9.